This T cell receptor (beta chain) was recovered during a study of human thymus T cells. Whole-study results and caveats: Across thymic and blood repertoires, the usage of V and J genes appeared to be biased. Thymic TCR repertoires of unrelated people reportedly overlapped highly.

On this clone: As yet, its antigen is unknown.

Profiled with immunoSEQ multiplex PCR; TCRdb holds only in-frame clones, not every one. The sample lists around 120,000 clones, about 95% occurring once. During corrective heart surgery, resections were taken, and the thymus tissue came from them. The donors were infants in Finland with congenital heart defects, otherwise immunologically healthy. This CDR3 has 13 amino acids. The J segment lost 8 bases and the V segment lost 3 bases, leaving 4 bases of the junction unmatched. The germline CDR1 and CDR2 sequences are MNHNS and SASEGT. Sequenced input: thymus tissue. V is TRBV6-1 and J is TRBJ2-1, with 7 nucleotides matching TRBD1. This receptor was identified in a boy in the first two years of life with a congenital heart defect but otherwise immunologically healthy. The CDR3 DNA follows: TGTGCCAGCAGTGACAGGGGGATATATGAGCAGTTCTTC. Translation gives CASSDRGIYEQFF.